The 25 T cell receptor beta chains below were found in one sample sequenced in a study of blood T cell repertoires in COVID-19. TCRdb's copy holds only in-frame clones and misses some; the assay was immunoSEQ multiplex PCR. Altogether about 270,000 clones are present, about 85% being singletons, with the ten largest covering about 3%. The sample was PBMCs or T cells enriched from blood (not recorded which). These receptor sequences come from a woman aged 50 to 60 who had recovered from COVID-19.

The gene calls are TRBV5-1 and TRBJ2-7; TRBD1 matches at 9 bases. This CDR3 has 14 residues. J gave up 3 bases and V 2 bases, and 3 bases lay outside the gene matches. In germline, CDR1 is SGHRS, CDR2 YFSETQ. The CDR3 DNA reads TGCGCCAGCAGCTTCGACAGGGGGGTCTACGAGCAGTACTTC. Amino acid sequence: CASSFDRGVYEQYF.

The rearrangement joins TRBV2 to TRBJ2-2; no firm D call. Trimming took off 7 bases at V and 1 base at J, with 10 bases between the two ends. Per germline, CDR1 SNHLY and CDR2 FYNNEI. The CDR3 is 14 residues long. CDR3 sequence: CASKSYKNTGELFF. CDR3 coding DNA: TGTGCCAGCAAGTCATACAAGAACACCGGGGAGCTGTTTTTT.

The chain has TRBV7-9 and TRBJ1-4; 10 bases are a match to TRBD1. The ends lost 3 bases at V and 8 bases at J; junction bases unmatched: 12. CDR3 length: 17 amino acids. Germline V gene data show CDR1 as SEHNR and CDR2 as FQNEAQ (reference sequence). CDR3: CASSFFGQGGTREKLFF. Written as DNA, the CDR3 is TGTGCCAGCAGCTTTTTCGGACAGGGGGGGACCCGGGAAAAACTGTTTTTT.

The chain recombines TRBV19 with TRBJ2-1; D possibly corresponds to TRBD1 (6 bases). The germline CDR1 and CDR2 sequences are LNHDA and SQIVND (reference sequence). The CDR3 totals 18 residues. Between the trimmed V and J ends, which lost 9 bases and 1 base, there was a span of 25 bases. The CDR3 here is CARGAYGVSGPSYNEQFF. DNA of the CDR3: TGTGCCAGGGGGGCCTACGGGGTAAGCGGCCCTTCCTACAATGAGCAGTTCTTC.

This clone was counted once. V usage is TRBV29-1 and J usage is TRBJ1-2, with D possibly matching TRBD1 (6 bases). The germline V and J ends were trimmed by 4 bases and 4 bases, with 13 bases remaining between them. This CDR3 is 13 amino acids long. Germline V lookup: CDR1 SQVTM, CDR2 ANQGSEA. CDR3 region: CSVASGRGYGYTF. The DNA for the CDR3 is TGCAGCGTTGCTTCCGGCAGGGGCTATGGCTACACCTTC.

A single count supports this clone. The chain links TRBV28 to TRBJ1-2; D unresolved. CDR1 is MDHEN and CDR2 is SYDVKM in the germline V gene. CDR3 length equals 11 residues. V was clipped by 5 bases and J by 3 bases, with 4 bases between them. The DNA of the CDR3 is TGTGCCAGCAGTACTGACTATGGCTACACCTTC. Amino acid sequence: CASSTDYGYTF.

The chain links TRBV7-9 to TRBJ2-7, with D maybe TRBD1 (6 bases). The CDR3 loop spans 13 amino acids. V lost 5 bases, J lost 2 bases, and 10 bases lay in between. Germline CDR1 is SEHNR and CDR2 is FQNEAQ (reference sequence). The CDR3 DNA sequence: TGTGCCAGCAGCACCCGACAGGCCTACGAGCAGTACTTC. This gives the protein CASSTRQAYEQYF. Using reference TRBV7-9 and TRBJ2-7 for the parts outside the CDR3, the full variable domain is DTGVSQNPRHKITKRGQNVTFRCDPISEHNRLYWYRQTLGQGPEFLTYFQNEAQLEKSRLLSDRFSAERPKGSFSTLEIQRTEQGDSAMYLCASSTRQAYEQYFGPGTRLTVT.

In this sample, this clone turned up once. The chain employs TRBV15 and TRBJ2-5; tentatively, D is TRBD2 (5 bases). Trimming stripped 0 bases from V and 1 base from J, with 12 bases between. The germline V gene has CDR1 LNHNV and CDR2 YYDKDF (reference sequence). The length of the CDR3 is 16 residues. The CDR3: CATSRDIGGSQETQYF. The CDR3 region has the DNA TGTGCCACCAGCAGAGATATTGGCGGGTCCCAAGAGACCCAGTACTTC.

This clone appeared a single time. This chain links TRBV6-6 with TRBJ2-6; 7 nucleotides line up with TRBD1. CDR1 and CDR2 (germline): MNHNY, SVGAGI (reference sequence). The J segment lost 1 base and the V segment lost 6 bases, leaving 3 bases of the junction unmatched. This CDR3 has 15 amino acids. The CDR3 nucleotides read TGTGCCAGCAGCCAACAGGGGTCTGGGGCCAACGTCCTGACTTTC. Amino acids: CASSQQGSGANVLTF.

This clone was seen just once. The junction does not match germline at one end; this may be a read error. V gene TRBV7-7 combines with J gene TRBJ2-1; possibly TRBD1 for D (6 bases). Germline CDR1 is SSHAT and CDR2 is FNYEAQ (reference sequence). The CDR3 spans 16 residues. The CDR3 reads CASRPITGLGDNEQFF. DNA for the CDR3: TGTGCTAGCAGACCGATAACAGGGCTTGGGGACAATGAGCAGTTCTTC.

V and J are TRBV19 and TRBJ1-1; the D gene is possibly TRBD1 (6 bases). V was shortened by 2 bases and J by 4 bases, with 14 bases between the two germline ends. The germline gives CDR1 LNHDA, CDR2 SQIVND (reference sequence). CDR3 length: 15 amino acids. For the CDR3, the DNA is TGTGCCAGTAGTATAAGAGAGGGGGTTCGCACTGAAGCTTTCTTT. Protein product: CASSIREGVRTEAFF.

In this sample, this clone turned up a few times. This CDR3 reads CASSRTGLYEQYF. In DNA, the CDR3 is TGTGCCAGCAGCCGAACAGGGCTCTACGAGCAGTACTTC. The chain employs TRBV14 and TRBJ2-7; weak D call: TRBD1 (6 bases). The CDR3 has 13 residues. V lost 4 bases and J 3 bases, leaving 10 bases between the germline ends. Germline-derived CDR1 and CDR2 are SGHDN and FVKESK.

This clone was seen once. V and J are TRBV7-9 and TRBJ2-7; 11 positions agree with TRBD2. Losses at the gene ends were 5 bases for V and 2 bases for J; bases not matched to a gene: 5. From germline, CDR1 is SEHNR and CDR2 FQNEAQ (reference sequence). The CDR3 extends over 15 amino acids. CDR3 in amino acids: CASSIVTSGTYEQYF. In DNA, the CDR3 is TGTGCCAGCAGCATAGTGACTAGCGGGACCTACGAGCAGTACTTC.

The gene calls are TRBV6-4 and TRBJ2-1, with a weak D call TRBD2 (5 bases). This CDR3 has 17 residues. Germline V gene sequence: CDR1 MRHNA, CDR2 SNTAGT. Between the trimmed V and J ends, which lost 3 bases and 2 bases, there was a span of 17 bases. The CDR3 spells CASSEEWEFITYNEQFF. In DNA, the CDR3 is TGTGCCAGCAGTGAAGAGTGGGAGTTTATCACCTACAATGAGCAGTTCTTC.

The chain has TRBV27 and TRBJ2-3, with no clear D. The CDR3 sequence is 15 residues long. Germline lookup yields CDR1 MNHEY and CDR2 SMNVEV (reference sequence). V was shortened by 2 bases and J by 0 bases, with 9 bases between the two germline ends. Here the CDR3 DNA reads TGTGCCAGCAGTTTAGGTCCGGTAAGCACAGATACGCAGTATTTT. Amino acid sequence: CASSLGPVSTDTQYF.

V is TRBV9 and J is TRBJ1-6; 7 bases are a match to TRBD1. The CDR3 extends over 16 amino acids. CDR1 is SGDLS and CDR2 is YYNGEE in the germline V gene. V shed 3 bases, J shed 8 bases, and the junction held 11 bases outside the gene matches. CDR3 loop: CASSATPQGTDSPLHF. CDR3 sequence (DNA): TGTGCCAGCAGCGCGACGCCACAGGGGACCGATTCACCCCTCCACTTT. The whole variable domain, remainder taken from reference TRBV9 and TRBJ1-6, is DSGVTQTPKHLITATGQRVTLRCSPRSGDLSVYWYQQSLDQGLQFLIQYYNGEERAKGNILERFSAQQFPDLHSELNLSSLELGDSALYFCASSATPQGTDSPLHFGNGTRLTVT.

This chain links TRBV19 with TRBJ2-3; the match to TRBD1 covers 8 bases. The V gene end was trimmed by 4 bases and the J gene end by 5 bases; junction bases not matched to a gene: 11. This CDR3 comprises 16 residues. Germline V gene lookup returns CDR1 LNHDA and CDR2 SQIVND (reference sequence). The CDR3: CASSRGQGTIVDTQYF. DNA of the CDR3: TGTGCCAGTAGTAGAGGACAGGGCACGATAGTAGATACGCAGTATTTT.

The chain combines TRBV5-1 with TRBJ2-1; 9 bases line up with TRBD1. V lost 4 bases to trimming and J lost 6 bases; unmatched junction nucleotides: 8. The CDR3 length is 15 residues. CDR1 is SGHRS, CDR2 YFSETQ, per germline. The CDR3 loop reads CASSPSGQGGNEQFF. The CDR3 nucleotides read TGCGCCAGCAGCCCCTCGGGACAGGGAGGCAATGAGCAGTTCTTC.

This chain connects TRBV30 to TRBJ2-2; D call uncertain. V gave up 7 bases and J gave up 1 base, with 10 bases separating them. The CDR3 loop spans 13 amino acids. CDR1 and CDR2 (germline): GTSNPN, SVGIG (reference sequence). The CDR3 protein is CASEWQNTGELFF. Here the CDR3 DNA reads TGTGCCTCTGAATGGCAGAACACCGGGGAGCTGTTTTTT.

The chain joins TRBV15 to TRBJ1-4; 7 bases line up with TRBD1. V shed 4 bases, J shed 1 base, and the junction held 6 bases outside the gene matches. Germline assignment: CDR1 LNHNV and CDR2 YYDKDF (reference sequence). The CDR3 loop spans 16 amino acids. CDR3 in DNA: TGTGCCACCAGCAACTCAGGGGGGCGAACTAATGAAAAACTGTTTTTT. As protein: CATSNSGGRTNEKLFF.

The chain employs TRBV3-1 (or the pseudogene TRBV3-2) and TRBJ1-2; a possible D gene is TRBD1 (6 bases). V was clipped by 1 base and J by 7 bases, with 10 bases between them. The CDR3 consists of 13 residues. Germline values: CDR1 LGHDT, CDR2 YNNKEL (reference sequence). CDR3 residues: CASSQGGGPGYTF. The CDR3 DNA reads as TGTGCCAGCAGCCAAGGCGGGGGCCCTGGCTACACCTTC.

Comment on this clone: Other DNA sequences of this sample code for an identical CDR3. V is TRBV18 and J is TRBJ1-1, with D possibly TRBD1 on 5 matching bases. Trimming pared 3 bases from V and 5 bases from J, leaving 13 bases between. Per germline, CDR1 KGHSH and CDR2 LQKENI. The CDR3 covers 14 residues. The CDR3 loop is CASSPPPGGTEAFF. The CDR3 DNA follows: TGTGCCAGCTCACCCCCCCCGGGGGGGACTGAAGCTTTCTTT.

This clone was seen more than once but under ten times. This rearrangement joins TRBV7-6 to TRBJ2-1, with D possibly matching TRBD2 (6 bases). V lost 1 base, J lost 7 bases, and 23 bases lay in between. This CDR3 spans 18 amino acids. The germline CDR1 and CDR2 sequences are SGHVS and FNYEAQ. The CDR3 sequence: CASSLGFRREATKNEQFF. DNA of the CDR3: TGTGCCAGCAGCTTAGGGTTCAGGCGGGAAGCCACTAAGAATGAGCAGTTCTTC.

The genes are TRBV7-2 and TRBJ2-7; D perhaps matches TRBD2 (5 bases). Trimming took off 4 bases at V and 4 bases at J, with 20 bases between the two ends. The CDR3 contains 16 residues. Germline-derived CDR1 and CDR2 are SGHTA and FQGNSA. The CDR3 loop is CASSSNAGVRSYEQYF. The CDR3 DNA reads TGTGCCAGCAGCTCCAATGCCGGGGTCCGATCTTACGAGCAGTACTTC.

This chain connects TRBV5-5 to TRBJ2-7; the D is unclear. Germline V gene lookup returns CDR1 SGHKS and CDR2 YYEKEE (reference sequence). CDR3 size: 14 residues. The ends were cut back, 4 bases at V and 0 bases at J, with 11 bases in the middle. Written as DNA, the CDR3 is TGTGCCAGCAGCAGGCGGCCAAACTCCTACGAGCAGTACTTC. As protein: CASSRRPNSYEQYF. Looking up the rest from reference TRBV5-5 and TRBJ2-7 gives the full variable domain: DAGVTQSPTHLIKTRGQQVTLRCSPISGHKSVSWYQQVLGQGPQFIFQYYEKEERGRGNFPDRFSARQFPNYSSELNVNALLLGDSALYLCASSRRPNSYEQYFGPGTRLTVT.